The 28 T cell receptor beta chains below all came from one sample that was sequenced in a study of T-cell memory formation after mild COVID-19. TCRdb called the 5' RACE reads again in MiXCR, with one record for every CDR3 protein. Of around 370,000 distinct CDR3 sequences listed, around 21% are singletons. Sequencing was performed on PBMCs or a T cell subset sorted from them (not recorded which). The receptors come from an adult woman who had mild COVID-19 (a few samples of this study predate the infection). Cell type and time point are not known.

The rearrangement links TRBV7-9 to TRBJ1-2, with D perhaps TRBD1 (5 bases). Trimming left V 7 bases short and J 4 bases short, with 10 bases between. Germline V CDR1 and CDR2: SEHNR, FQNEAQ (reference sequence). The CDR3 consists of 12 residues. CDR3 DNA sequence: TGTGCCAGCAACCCTGACAGCTATGGCTACACCTTC. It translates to CASNPDSYGYTF.

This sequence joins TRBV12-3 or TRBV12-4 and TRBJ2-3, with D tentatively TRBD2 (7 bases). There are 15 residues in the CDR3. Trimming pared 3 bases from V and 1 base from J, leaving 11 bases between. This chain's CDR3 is CASSLGGPGTDTQYF. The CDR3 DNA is TGTGCCAGCAGTTTGGGGGGGCCTGGCACAGATACGCAGTATTTT.

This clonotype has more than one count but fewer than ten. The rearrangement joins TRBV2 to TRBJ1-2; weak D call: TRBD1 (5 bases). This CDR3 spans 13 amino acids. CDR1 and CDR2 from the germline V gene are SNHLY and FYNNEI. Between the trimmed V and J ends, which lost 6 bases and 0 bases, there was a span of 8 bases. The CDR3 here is CASREQANYGYTF. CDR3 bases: TGTGCCAGCAGGGAACAGGCTAACTATGGCTACACCTTC.

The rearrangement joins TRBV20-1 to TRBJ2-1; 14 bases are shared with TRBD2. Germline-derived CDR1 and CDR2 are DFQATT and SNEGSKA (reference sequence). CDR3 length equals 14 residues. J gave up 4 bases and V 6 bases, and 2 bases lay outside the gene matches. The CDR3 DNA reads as TGCAGTGCGACTAGCGGGAGGGGGTACAATGAGCAGTTCTTC. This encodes CSATSGRGYNEQFF.

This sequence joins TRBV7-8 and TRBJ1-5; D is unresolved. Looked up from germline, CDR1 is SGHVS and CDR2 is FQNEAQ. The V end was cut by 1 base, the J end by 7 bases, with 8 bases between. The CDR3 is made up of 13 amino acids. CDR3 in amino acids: CASSLELLQPQHF. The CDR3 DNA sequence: TGTGCCAGCAGCTTAGAGCTGCTCCAGCCCCAGCATTTT.

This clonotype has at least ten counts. The CDR3 sequence is CASSLYPEGTQYF. In nucleotides, the CDR3 is TGTGCCAGCAGTTTATATCCTGAGGGGACCCAGTACTTC. This chain connects TRBV12-3 or TRBV12-4 to TRBJ2-5; TRBD2 is a possible D gene (5 bases). This CDR3 comprises 13 residues. The V and J ends lost 2 bases and 7 bases respectively, with 11 bases between them.

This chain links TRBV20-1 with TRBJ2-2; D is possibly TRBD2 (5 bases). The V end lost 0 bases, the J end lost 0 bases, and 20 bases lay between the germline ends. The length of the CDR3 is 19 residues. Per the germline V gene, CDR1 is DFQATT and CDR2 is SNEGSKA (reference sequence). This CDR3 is CSARDRAGLLTSNTGELFF. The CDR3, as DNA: TGCAGTGCTAGAGATCGGGCGGGCCTACTGACTTCGAACACCGGGGAGCTGTTTTTT.

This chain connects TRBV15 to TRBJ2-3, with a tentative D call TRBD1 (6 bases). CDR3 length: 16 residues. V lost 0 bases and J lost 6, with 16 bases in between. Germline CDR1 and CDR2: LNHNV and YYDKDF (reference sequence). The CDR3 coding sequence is TGTGCCACCAGCAGAGAGTACTTAGGAAGGGGGGATACGCAGTATTTT. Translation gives CATSREYLGRGDTQYF.

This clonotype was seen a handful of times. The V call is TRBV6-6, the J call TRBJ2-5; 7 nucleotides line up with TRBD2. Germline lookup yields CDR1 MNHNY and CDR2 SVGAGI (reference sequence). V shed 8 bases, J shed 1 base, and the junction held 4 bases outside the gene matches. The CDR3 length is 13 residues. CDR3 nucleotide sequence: TGTGCCAGCGTCCTAGCGGTCCAAGAGACCCAGTACTTC. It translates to CASVLAVQETQYF.

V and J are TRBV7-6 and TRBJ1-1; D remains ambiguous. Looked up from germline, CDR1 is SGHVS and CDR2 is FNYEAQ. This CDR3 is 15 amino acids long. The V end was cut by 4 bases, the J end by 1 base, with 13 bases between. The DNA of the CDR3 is TGTGCCAGCAGCTACGGGCGCGCGCCGAACACTGAAGCTTTCTTT. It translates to CASSYGRAPNTEAFF. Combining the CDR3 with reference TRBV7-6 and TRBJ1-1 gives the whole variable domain GAGVSQSPRYKVTKRGQDVALRCDPISGHVSLYWYRQALGQGPEFLTYFNYEAQQDKSGLPNDRFSAERPEGSISTLTIQRTEQRDSAMYRCASSYGRAPNTEAFFGQGTRLTVV.

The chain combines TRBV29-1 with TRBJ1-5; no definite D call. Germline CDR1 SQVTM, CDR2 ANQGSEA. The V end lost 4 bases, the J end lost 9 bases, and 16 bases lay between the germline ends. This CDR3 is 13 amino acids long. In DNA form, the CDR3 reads TGCAGCGTTGTCTTTCAGGTCGGTGGGCCCCAGCATTTT. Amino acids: CSVVFQVGGPQHF.

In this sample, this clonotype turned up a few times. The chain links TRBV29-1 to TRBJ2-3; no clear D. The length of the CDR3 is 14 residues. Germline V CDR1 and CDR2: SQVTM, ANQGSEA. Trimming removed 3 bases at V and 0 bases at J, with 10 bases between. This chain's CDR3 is CSVEVTRSTDTQYF. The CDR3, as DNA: TGCAGCGTTGAGGTGACGCGAAGCACAGATACGCAGTATTTT.

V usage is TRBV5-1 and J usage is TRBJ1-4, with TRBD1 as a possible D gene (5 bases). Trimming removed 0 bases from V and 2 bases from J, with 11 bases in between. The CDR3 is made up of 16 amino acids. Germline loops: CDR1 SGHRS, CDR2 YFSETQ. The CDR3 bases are TGCGCCAGCAGCTTGGCCGCCGGGGCCACTAATGAAAAACTGTTTTTT. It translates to CASSLAAGATNEKLFF.

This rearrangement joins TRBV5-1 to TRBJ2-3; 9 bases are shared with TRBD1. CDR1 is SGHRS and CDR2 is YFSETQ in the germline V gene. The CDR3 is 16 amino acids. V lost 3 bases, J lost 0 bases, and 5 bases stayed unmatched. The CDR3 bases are TGCGCCAGCAGCTCCGGGACAGGGACCAGCACAGATACGCAGTATTTT. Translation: CASSSGTGTSTDTQYF.

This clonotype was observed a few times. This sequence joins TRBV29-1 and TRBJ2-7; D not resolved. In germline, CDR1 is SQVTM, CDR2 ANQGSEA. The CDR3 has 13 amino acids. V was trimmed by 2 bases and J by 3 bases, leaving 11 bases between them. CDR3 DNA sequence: TGCAGCGTTGAAAGGTTGGAAGACTACGAGCAGTACTTC. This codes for CSVERLEDYEQYF.

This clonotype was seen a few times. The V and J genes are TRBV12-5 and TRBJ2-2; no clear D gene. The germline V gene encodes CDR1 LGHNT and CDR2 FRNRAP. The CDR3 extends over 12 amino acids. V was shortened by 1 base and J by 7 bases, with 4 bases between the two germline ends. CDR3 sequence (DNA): TGTGCTAGTGGTTTGGAAGGCGGGGAGCTGTTTTTT. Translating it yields CASGLEGGELFF.

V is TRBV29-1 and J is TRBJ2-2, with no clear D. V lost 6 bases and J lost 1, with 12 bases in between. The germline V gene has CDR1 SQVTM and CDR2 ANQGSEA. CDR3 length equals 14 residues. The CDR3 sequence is CSVYLGLNTGELFF. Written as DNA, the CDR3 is TGCAGCGTATATCTAGGGTTGAACACCGGGGAGCTGTTTTTT.

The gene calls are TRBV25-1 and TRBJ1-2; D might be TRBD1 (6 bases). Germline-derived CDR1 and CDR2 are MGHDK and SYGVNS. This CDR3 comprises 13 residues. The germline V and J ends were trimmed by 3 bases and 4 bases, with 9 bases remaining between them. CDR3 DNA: TGTGCCAGCAGTGATCGGACAGCCTATGGCTACACCTTC. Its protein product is CASSDRTAYGYTF.

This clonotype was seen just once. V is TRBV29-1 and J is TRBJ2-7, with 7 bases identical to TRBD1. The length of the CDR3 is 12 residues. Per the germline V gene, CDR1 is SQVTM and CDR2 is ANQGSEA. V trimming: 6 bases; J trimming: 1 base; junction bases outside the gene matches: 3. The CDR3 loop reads CSVTQGSYEQYF. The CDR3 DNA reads TGCAGCGTCACACAGGGGTCCTACGAGCAGTACTTC.

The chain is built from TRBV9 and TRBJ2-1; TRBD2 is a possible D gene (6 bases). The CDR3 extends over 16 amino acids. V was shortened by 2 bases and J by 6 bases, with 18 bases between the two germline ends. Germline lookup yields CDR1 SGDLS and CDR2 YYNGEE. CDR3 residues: CASSVYGSPKPNEQFF. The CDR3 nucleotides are TGTGCCAGCAGCGTTTACGGGAGCCCGAAACCCAATGAGCAGTTCTTC.

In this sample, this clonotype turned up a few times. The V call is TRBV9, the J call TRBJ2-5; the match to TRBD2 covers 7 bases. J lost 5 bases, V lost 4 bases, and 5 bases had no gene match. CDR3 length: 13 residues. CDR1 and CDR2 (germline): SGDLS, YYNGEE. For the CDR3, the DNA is TGTGCCAGCAGCCGGGGGGATTGGGAGACCCAGTACTTC. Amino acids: CASSRGDWETQYF.

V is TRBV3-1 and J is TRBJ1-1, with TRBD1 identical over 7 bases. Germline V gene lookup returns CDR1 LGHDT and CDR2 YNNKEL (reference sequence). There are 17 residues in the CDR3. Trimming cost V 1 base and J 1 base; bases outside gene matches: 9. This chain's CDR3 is CASSQVRTGARNTEAFF. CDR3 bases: TGTGCCAGCAGCCAAGTGAGGACAGGAGCCAGGAACACTGAAGCTTTCTTT.

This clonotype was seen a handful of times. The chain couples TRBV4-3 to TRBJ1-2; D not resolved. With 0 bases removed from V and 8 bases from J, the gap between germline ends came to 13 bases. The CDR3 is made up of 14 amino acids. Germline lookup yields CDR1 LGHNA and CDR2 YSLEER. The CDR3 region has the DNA TGCGCCAGCAGCCAAGAAGGGAGTCTTGGAGGCTACACCTTC. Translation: CASSQEGSLGGYTF.

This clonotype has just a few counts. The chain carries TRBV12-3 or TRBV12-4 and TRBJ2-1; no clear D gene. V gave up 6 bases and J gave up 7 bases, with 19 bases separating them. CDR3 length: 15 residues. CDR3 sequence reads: CASSYQVLRRNEQFF. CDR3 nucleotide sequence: TGTGCCAGCAGCTATCAGGTCCTTCGGAGAAATGAGCAGTTCTTC.

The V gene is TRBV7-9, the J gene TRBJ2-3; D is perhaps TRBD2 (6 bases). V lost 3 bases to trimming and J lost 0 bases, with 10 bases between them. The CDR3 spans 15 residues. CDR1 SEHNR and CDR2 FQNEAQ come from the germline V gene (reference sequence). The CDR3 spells CASSFLSGSTDTQYF. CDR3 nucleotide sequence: TGTGCCAGCAGCTTTCTTAGCGGAAGCACAGATACGCAGTATTTT.

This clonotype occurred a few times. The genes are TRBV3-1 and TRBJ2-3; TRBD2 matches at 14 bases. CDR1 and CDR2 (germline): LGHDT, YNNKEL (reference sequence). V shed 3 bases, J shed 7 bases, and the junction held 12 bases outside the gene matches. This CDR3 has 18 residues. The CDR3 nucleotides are TGTGCCAGCAGCCATCCAGCCGGGACTAGCGGGAGTTTAAATACGCAGTATTTT. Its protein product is CASSHPAGTSGSLNTQYF.

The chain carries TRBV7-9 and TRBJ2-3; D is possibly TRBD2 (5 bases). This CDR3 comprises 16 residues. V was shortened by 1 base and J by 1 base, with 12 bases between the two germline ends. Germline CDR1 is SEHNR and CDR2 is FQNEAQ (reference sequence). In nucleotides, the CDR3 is TGTGCCAGCAGCTTAGTTATGGAGGCTGGCACAGATACGCAGTATTTT. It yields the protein CASSLVMEAGTDTQYF.

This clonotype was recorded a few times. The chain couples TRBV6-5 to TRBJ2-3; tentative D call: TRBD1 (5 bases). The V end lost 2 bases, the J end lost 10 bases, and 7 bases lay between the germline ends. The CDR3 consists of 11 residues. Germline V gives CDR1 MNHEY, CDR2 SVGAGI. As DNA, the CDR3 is TGTGCCAGCAGTTACAGGGGTGCGCAGTATTTT. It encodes CASSYRGAQYF.